What follows are 12 T cell receptor beta chains derived from one specimen sequenced in a study of cytomegalovirus exposure and HLA in healthy donors. Researchers ran the PCR with 60 Vbeta and 13 Jbeta primers. The table came from immunoSEQ multiplex PCR; TCRdb's copy has only in-frame clones and leaves some out. The table includes around 200,000 clones, over 60% detected once. Material for sequencing was PBMCs. The receptors were gathered from a male donor in good health and CMV-seronegative.

The CDR3 coding sequence is TGTGCCTGGAGGAATCCGGGACAGCAAAATGAAAAACTGTTTTTT. Its translation: CAWRNPGQQNEKLFF. This chain links TRBV30 with TRBJ1-4, with TRBD1 matching 7 bases. Trimming at V came to 3 bases and at J to 5 bases, leaving 9 bases not matched to a gene. Germline CDR1 GTSNPN, CDR2 SVGIG (reference sequence). The CDR3 has 15 amino acids. The entire variable domain, with the rest obtained from reference TRBV30 and TRBJ1-4, is as follows: SQTIHQWPATLVQPVGSPLSLECTVEGTSNPNLYWYRQAAGRGLQLLFYSVGIGQISSEVPQNLSASRPQDRQFILSSKKLLLSDSGFYLCAWRNPGQQNEKLFFGSGTQLSVL.

This clone was picked up a small number of times. The CDR3 bases are TGTGCCAGCAGCACAGGGGCCACAGATACGCAGTATTTT. As protein: CASSTGATDTQYF. The J gene is TRBJ2-3, the V gene TRBV7-3; 7 bases match TRBD1. CDR1 is SGHTA and CDR2 is FQGTGA in the germline V gene. Unmatched junction bases numbered 1, after V lost 5 bases and J lost 2 bases. This CDR3 is 13 amino acids long.

The chain links TRBV5-6 to TRBJ2-1; TRBD2 matches at 11 bases. V trimming: 0 bases; J trimming: 10 bases; junction bases outside the gene matches: 9. Germline V lookup: CDR1 SGHDT, CDR2 YYEEEE. This CDR3 has 16 amino acids. Written as DNA, the CDR3 is TGTGCCAGCAGCTTGGTCGAGCTAGCGGGAGGACCGGAGCAGTTCTTC. Its protein is CASSLVELAGGPEQFF.

The rearrangement joins TRBV7-6 to TRBJ1-5; TRBD1 matches at 8 bases. The junction had 3 bases not matched to a gene; V was cut back by 5 bases and J by 0 bases. Germline values: CDR1 SGHVS, CDR2 FNYEAQ. This CDR3 is 15 amino acids long. CDR3 DNA sequence: TGTGCCAGCAGCGCGGGACAGGATAGCAATCAGCCCCAGCATTTT. Amino acids: CASSAGQDSNQPQHF.

V and J are TRBV7-3 and TRBJ2-5; D may be TRBD1 (6 bases). The CDR3 covers 15 residues. V was pared by 2 bases and J by 1 base, with 11 bases between. The germline V gene encodes CDR1 SGHTA and CDR2 FQGTGA. Written as DNA, the CDR3 is TGTGCCAGCAGCTTAGTTCCAGGGGTCCAAGAGACCCAGTACTTC. Translated, it gives CASSLVPGVQETQYF.

This clone was seen a single time. This sequence joins TRBV11-2 and TRBJ2-1; 8 bases fit TRBD1. Trimming at V came to 2 bases and at J to 0 bases, leaving 0 bases not matched to a gene. Germline CDR1 SGHAT, CDR2 FQNNGV. The CDR3 runs 15 residues. CDR3 in amino acids: CASSLTGGSYNEQFF. The CDR3 nucleotides read TGTGCCAGCAGCTTAACAGGGGGCTCCTACAATGAGCAGTTCTTC. Variable domain in full (rest from reference TRBV11-2 and TRBJ2-1): EAGVAQSPRYKIIEKRQSVAFWCNPISGHATLYWYQQILGQGPKLLIQFQNNGVVDDSQLPKDRFSAERLKGVDSTLKIQPAKLEDSAVYLCASSLTGGSYNEQFFGPGTRLTVL.

The gene calls are TRBV27 and TRBJ2-7; TRBD1 matches 10 bases. The CDR3 covers 14 residues. Trimming removed 5 bases from V and 1 base from J; junction bases left unmatched: 2. Per the germline V gene, CDR1 is MNHEY and CDR2 is SMNVEV (reference sequence). The CDR3 sequence: CASSGTGASYEQYF. The CDR3, as DNA: TGTGCCAGCAGTGGGACAGGGGCTTCCTACGAGCAGTACTTC.

This clone was found once. The chain joins TRBV19 to TRBJ2-3; 9 nucleotides line up with TRBD1. The germline V gene encodes CDR1 LNHDA and CDR2 SQIVND (reference sequence). V shed 2 bases and J 4 bases; nucleotides not matched to a gene: 4. CDR3 length equals 15 residues. The CDR3 coding sequence is TGTGCCAGTAGTATATTAACAGGGGGCGCAGATACGCAGTATTTT. It encodes CASSILTGGADTQYF. The complete variable domain, with remaining parts taken from reference TRBV19 and TRBJ2-3, reads DGGITQSPKYLFRKEGQNVTLSCEQNLNHDAMYWYRQDPGQGLRLIYYSQIVNDFQKGDIAEGYSVSREKKESFPLTVTSAQKNPTAFYLCASSILTGGADTQYFGPGTRLTVL.

This rearrangement joins TRBV28 to TRBJ2-2; weak D call: TRBD2 (5 bases). This CDR3 has 15 residues. Deletions cut 6 bases from V and 6 bases from J, with 17 bases between. Germline V gene data show CDR1 as MDHEN and CDR2 as SYDVKM. CDR3 sequence: CASRRTSGGAGELFF. The CDR3 nucleotides are TGTGCCAGCAGACGGACCAGCGGTGGTGCCGGGGAGCTGTTTTTT.

The chain's CDR3 is CASSEEGQGDGYTF. Here the CDR3 DNA reads TGTGCCAGCAGTGAAGAGGGACAGGGGGATGGCTACACCTTC. The chain employs TRBV2 and TRBJ1-2; 11 bases line up with TRBD1. CDR1 is SNHLY, CDR2 FYNNEI, per germline. Losses at the gene ends were 1 base for V and 6 bases for J; bases not matched to a gene: 1. CDR3 length: 14 amino acids.

The chain has TRBV5-4 and TRBJ1-5, with a tentative D call TRBD1 (6 bases). The CDR3 extends over 17 amino acids. Germline V gives CDR1 SGHNT, CDR2 YYREEE (reference sequence). V lost 0 bases to trimming and J lost 2 bases, with 15 bases between them. DNA for the CDR3: TGTGCCAGCAGCTTGGCCGGGGCAGGGGTGGGCAATCAGCCCCAGCATTTT. This encodes CASSLAGAGVGNQPQHF.

The genes are TRBV29-1 and TRBJ1-1; D possibly corresponds to TRBD1 (6 bases). The CDR3 contains 13 residues. The germline V gene encodes CDR1 SQVTM and CDR2 ANQGSEA. V was pared by 7 bases and J by 11 bases, with 23 bases between. CDR3 amino acids: CSALKPGQPGAFF. The DNA of the CDR3 is TGCAGCGCCCTAAAACCCGGACAGCCGGGGGCTTTCTTT.